A selection of T cell receptor beta chains follows, all from one sample in a study of shared clonotypes between healthy human individuals. Profiled with immunoSEQ multiplex PCR; TCRdb holds only in-frame clones, not every one. Of about 2.2 million clones detected, about 93% appear once; the ten largest clones hold around 1.7%. The specimen was naive CD8+ T cells from PBMCs. These receptors came from a man between 18 and 29 years old in good health. Some clones in this sample may be carry-over from other donors' samples. Each CDR3 is given with its conserved first and last residue. D genes are given only for firm matches. Expanded clones are given a class, and other clones once, few, many or no size at all.

j_call d_call clone_size v_call cdr3_aa cdr3_nt
TRBJ1-5 TRBD1 - TRBV19 CASSMGFGQGARGSNQPQHF TGTGCCAGTAGTATGGGTTTTGGACAGGGGGCTAGGGGAAGCAATCAGCCCCAGCATTTT
TRBJ1-4 TRBD1 - TRBV10-1 CASSVTPQGATNEKLFF TGCGCCAGCAGTGTAACCCCTCAGGGGGCAACTAATGAAAAACTGTTTTTT
TRBJ1-2 TRBD1 - TRBV10-3 CAISEDRDGYTF TGTGCCATCAGTGAGGACAGGGATGGCTACACCTTC
TRBJ2-7 - - TRBV28 CASTPHWGDLSYEQYF TGTGCCAGCACCCCTCACTGGGGGGATCTGAGCTACGAGCAGTACTTC
TRBJ1-1 - - TRBV6-4 CASSVSVKSEAFF TGTGCCAGCAGTGTCAGTGTGAAGAGTGAAGCTTTCTTT
TRBJ2-7 - - TRBV7-3 CASSLSRGRTYEQYF TGTGCCAGCAGCTTATCAAGGGGAAGGACCTACGAGCAGTACTTC
TRBJ2-7 TRBD1 - TRBV5-3 CARSLRTGLNGEQYF TGTGCCAGAAGCTTACGGACAGGGTTAAATGGCGAGCAGTACTTC
TRBJ2-7 TRBD2 - TRBV28 CASSLGPRGAYEQYF TGTGCCAGCAGTTTAGGCCCCCGGGGGGCCTACGAGCAGTACTTC
TRBJ2-2 TRBD2 - TRBV7-9 CASSPLLTGGPHGELFF TGTGCCAGCAGCCCACTTTTGACGGGAGGGCCACACGGGGAGCTGTTTTTT
TRBJ2-7 TRBD2 - TRBV28 CASSFLAGGDEQYF TGTGCCAGCAGTTTTCTAGCGGGAGGGGACGAGCAGTACTTC
TRBJ1-4 - - TRBV29-1 CSVEKVGGLFF TGCAGCGTTGAGAAAGTCGGTGGACTGTTTTTT
TRBJ2-2 - - TRBV30 CAWRDGVVSGELFF TGTGCCTGGAGAGATGGTGTGGTTAGCGGGGAGCTGTTTTTT
TRBJ1-5 TRBD1 - TRBV15 CATSRPTGIVQPQHF TGTGCCACCAGCAGACCGACAGGGATTGTTCAGCCCCAGCATTTT
TRBJ1-1 - few TRBV19 CATGGGLEAFF TGTGCCACCGGTGGTGGTTTAGAAGCTTTCTTT
TRBJ2-7 TRBD2 - TRBV4-3 CASSQIGTSGNLYEQYF TGCGCCAGCAGCCAAATAGGGACTAGCGGGAATCTCTACGAGCAGTACTTC
TRBJ2-2 - - TRBV7-8 CASSPEGTGELFF TGTGCCAGCAGCCCAGAGGGGACCGGGGAGCTGTTTTTT
TRBJ2-5 TRBD1 few TRBV6-5 CASSYDREETQYF TGTGCCAGCAGTTACGACAGGGAGGAGACCCAGTACTTC
TRBJ2-3 TRBD2 - TRBV27 CASSWTSGISADTQYF TGTGCCAGCAGTTGGACTAGCGGGATTAGCGCAGATACGCAGTATTTT
TRBJ2-2 TRBD2 - TRBV6-1 CASSVLFLLAGETLGELFF TGTGCCAGCAGTGTCCTGTTTCTGCTAGCGGGAGAAACCTTAGGGGAGCTGTTTTTT
TRBJ2-5 TRBD1 - TRBV7-3 CASSPTGGLQETQYF TGTGCCAGCAGCCCGACAGGGGGCTTACAAGAGACCCAGTACTTC
TRBJ1-5 - - TRBV27 CASSLYRGLNQPQHF TGTGCCAGCAGTTTGTATCGGGGACTTAATCAGCCCCAGCATTTT